This record covers a single TCR beta chain. From the reads, TCRdb called clonotypes with MiXCR, one entry per CDR3 protein. The sample holds about 130,000 distinct CDR3 sequences, less than 9.5% seen once. These data originate in a study of T cell repertoires in cytomegalovirus infection. Trimming took 5 bases from V and 2 from J; bases not matched to a gene: 10. CDR1 and CDR2 (germline): SNHLY, FYNNEI. CDR3 length: 16 amino acids. The chain carries TRBV2 and TRBJ2-3, with 7 nucleotides matching TRBD1. Sequenced material: PBMCs. This TCR derives from a human donor in good health (CMV status not recorded). Some clones in this sample may be carry-over from other donors' samples. CDR3 in amino acids: CASSHSTGLTTDTQYF. In DNA form, the CDR3 reads TGTGCCAGCAGTCATTCGACAGGGCTAACCACAGATACGCAGTATTTT.